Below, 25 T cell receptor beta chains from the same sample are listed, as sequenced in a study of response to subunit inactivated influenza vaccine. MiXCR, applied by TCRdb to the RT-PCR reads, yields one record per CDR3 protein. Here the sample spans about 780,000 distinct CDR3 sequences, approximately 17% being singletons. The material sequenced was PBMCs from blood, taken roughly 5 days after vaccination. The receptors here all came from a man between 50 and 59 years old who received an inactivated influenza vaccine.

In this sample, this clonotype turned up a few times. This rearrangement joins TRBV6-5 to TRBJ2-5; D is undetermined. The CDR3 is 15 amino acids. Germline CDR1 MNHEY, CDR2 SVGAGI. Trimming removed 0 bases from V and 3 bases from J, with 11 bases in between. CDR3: CASSYSGTLEETQYF. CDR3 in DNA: TGTGCCAGCAGTTACTCGGGCACCCTGGAAGAGACCCAGTACTTC.

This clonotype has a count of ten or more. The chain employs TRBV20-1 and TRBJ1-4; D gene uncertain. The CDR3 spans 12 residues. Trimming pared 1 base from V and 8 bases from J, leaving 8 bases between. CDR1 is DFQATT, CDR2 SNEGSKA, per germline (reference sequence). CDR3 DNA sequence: TGCAGTGCTAGAGGCGCGTTGGAAAAACTGTTTTTT. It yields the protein CSARGALEKLFF.

CDR3 sequence reads: CASSSTSGGANYREETQYF. CDR3 DNA sequence: TGTGCCAGCAGCTCTACTAGCGGGGGGGCCAATTACCGAGAAGAGACCCAGTACTTC. The rearrangement links TRBV11-2 to TRBJ2-5; 13 bases map to TRBD2. Per germline, CDR1 SGHAT and CDR2 FQNNGV. The CDR3 loop spans 19 amino acids. V trimming: 4 bases; J trimming: 3 bases; junction bases outside the gene matches: 14.

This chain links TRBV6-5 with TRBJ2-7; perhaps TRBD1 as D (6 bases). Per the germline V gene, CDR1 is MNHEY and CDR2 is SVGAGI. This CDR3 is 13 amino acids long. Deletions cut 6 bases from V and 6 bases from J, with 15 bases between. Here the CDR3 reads CASRYRGGREQYF. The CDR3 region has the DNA TGTGCCAGCAGATATCGAGGGGGTCGCGAGCAGTACTTC.

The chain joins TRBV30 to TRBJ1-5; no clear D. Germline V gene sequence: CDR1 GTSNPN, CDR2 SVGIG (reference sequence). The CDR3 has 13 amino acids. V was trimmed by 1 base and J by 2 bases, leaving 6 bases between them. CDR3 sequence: CAWSEGGNQPQHF. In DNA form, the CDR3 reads TGTGCCTGGAGTGAGGGTGGCAATCAGCCCCAGCATTTT.

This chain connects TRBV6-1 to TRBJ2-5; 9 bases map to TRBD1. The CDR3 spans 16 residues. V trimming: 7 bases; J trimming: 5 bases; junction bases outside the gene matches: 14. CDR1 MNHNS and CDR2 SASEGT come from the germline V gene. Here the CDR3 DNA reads TGTGCCAGCACCGACTTATTGACAGGGGGTGGTGAGACCCAGTACTTC. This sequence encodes CASTDLLTGGGETQYF.

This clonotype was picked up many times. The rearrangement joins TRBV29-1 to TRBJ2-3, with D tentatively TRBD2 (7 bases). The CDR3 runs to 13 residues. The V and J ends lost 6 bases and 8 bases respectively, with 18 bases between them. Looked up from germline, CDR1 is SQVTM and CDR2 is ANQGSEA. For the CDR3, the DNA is TGCAGCGTCGAGGGGGGGGCCACGCGTACGCAGTATTTT. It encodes CSVEGGATRTQYF.

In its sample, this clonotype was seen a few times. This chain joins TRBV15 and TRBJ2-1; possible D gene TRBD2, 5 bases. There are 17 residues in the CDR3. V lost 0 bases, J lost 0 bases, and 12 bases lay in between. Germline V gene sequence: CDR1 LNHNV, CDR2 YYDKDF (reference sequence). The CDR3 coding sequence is TGTGCCACCAGCAGAGATAAAGGGAGAAGCTCCTACAATGAGCAGTTCTTC. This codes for CATSRDKGRSSYNEQFF.

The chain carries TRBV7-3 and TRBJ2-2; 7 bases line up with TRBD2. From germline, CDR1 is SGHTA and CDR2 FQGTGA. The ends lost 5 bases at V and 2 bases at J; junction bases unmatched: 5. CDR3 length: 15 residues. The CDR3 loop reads CASSNPTSNTGELFF. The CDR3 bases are TGTGCCAGCAGCAACCCGACTAGCAACACCGGGGAGCTGTTTTTT.

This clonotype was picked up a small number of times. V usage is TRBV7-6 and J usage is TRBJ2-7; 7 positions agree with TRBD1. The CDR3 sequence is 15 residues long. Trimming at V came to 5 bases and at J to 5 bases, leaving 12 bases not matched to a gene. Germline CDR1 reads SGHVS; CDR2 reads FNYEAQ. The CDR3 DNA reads TGTGCCAGCAGCGCATTAGGGGGACAGTTCCACGAGCAGTACTTC. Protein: CASSALGGQFHEQYF. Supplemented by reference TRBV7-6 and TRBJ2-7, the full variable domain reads GAGVSQSPRYKVTKRGQDVALRCDPISGHVSLYWYRQALGQGPEFLTYFNYEAQQDKSGLPNDRFSAERPEGSISTLTIQRTEQRDSAMYRCASSALGGQFHEQYFGPGTRLTVT.

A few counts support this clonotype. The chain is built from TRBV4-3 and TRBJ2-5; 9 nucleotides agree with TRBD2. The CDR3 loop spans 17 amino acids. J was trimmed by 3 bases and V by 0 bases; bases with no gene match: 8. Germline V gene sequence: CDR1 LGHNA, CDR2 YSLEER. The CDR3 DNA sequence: TGCGCCAGCAGCCAAGATATGCCTAGCGGGGTCGAAGAGACCCAGTACTTC. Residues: CASSQDMPSGVEETQYF.

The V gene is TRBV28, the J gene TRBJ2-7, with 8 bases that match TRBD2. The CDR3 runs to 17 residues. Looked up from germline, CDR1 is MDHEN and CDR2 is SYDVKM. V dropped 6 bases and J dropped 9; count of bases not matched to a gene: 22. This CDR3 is CASSNKLPGLVLPGQYF. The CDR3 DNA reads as TGTGCCAGCAGCAATAAACTACCGGGACTAGTTCTTCCTGGGCAGTACTTC.

The CDR3 sequence is CASSPLPAGLADYEQYF. CDR3 DNA: TGTGCCAGCAGCCCCCTTCCCGCCGGACTAGCGGACTACGAGCAGTACTTC. This chain joins TRBV7-9 and TRBJ2-7; 10 bases fit TRBD2. In germline, CDR1 is SEHNR, CDR2 FQNEAQ (reference sequence). The CDR3 loop spans 17 amino acids. The ends lost 5 bases at V and 3 bases at J; junction bases unmatched: 13.

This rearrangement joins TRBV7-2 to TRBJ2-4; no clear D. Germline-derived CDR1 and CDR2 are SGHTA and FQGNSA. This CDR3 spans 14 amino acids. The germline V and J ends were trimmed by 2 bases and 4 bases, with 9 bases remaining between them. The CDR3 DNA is TGTGCCAGCAGCTTATTTTCCAGTAAAAACATTCAGTACTTC. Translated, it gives CASSLFSSKNIQYF.

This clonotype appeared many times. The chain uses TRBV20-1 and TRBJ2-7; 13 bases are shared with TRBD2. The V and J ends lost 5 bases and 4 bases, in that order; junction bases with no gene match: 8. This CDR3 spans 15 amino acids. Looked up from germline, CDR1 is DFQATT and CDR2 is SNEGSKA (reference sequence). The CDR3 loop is CSALPLTSGGYEQYF. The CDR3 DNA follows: TGCAGTGCTCTACCGTTGACTAGCGGGGGGTACGAGCAGTACTTC.

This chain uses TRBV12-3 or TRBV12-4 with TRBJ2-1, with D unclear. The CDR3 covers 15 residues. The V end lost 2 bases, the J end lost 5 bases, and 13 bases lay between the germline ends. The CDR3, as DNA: TGTGCCAGCAGTTTACGTCAACAGAGCAACAATGAGCAGTTCTTC. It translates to CASSLRQQSNNEQFF.

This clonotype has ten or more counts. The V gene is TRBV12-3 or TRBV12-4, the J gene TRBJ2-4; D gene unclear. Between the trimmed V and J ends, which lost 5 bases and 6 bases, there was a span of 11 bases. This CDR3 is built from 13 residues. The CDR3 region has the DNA TGTGCCAGCAGTCCGAGCCTGGGAAACATTCAGTACTTC. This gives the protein CASSPSLGNIQYF.

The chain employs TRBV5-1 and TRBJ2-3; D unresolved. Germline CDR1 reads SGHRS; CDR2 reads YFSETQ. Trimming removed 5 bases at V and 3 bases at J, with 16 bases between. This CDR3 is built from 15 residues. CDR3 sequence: CASSAQNIGTDTQYF. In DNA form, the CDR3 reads TGCGCCAGCAGTGCTCAAAACATCGGGACAGATACGCAGTATTTT.

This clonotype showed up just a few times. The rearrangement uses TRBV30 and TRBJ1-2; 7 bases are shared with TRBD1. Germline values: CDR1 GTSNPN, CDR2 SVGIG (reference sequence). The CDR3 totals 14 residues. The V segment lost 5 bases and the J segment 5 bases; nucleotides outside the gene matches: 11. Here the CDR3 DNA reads TGTGCCTGGGAGCGCACAGGGGTCGCTTATGGCTACACCTTC. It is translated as CAWERTGVAYGYTF.

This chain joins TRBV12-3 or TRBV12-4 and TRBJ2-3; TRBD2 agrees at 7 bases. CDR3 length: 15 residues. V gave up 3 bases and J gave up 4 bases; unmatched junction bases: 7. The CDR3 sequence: CASSFRGGSADTQYF. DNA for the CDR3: TGTGCCAGCAGTTTCCGGGGCGGGAGCGCAGATACGCAGTATTTT.

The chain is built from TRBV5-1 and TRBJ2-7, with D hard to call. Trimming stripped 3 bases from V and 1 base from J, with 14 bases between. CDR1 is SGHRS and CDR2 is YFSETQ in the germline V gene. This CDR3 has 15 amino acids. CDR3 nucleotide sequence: TGCGCCAGCAGCTCAGGTCCCTTTGGTTCCTACGAGCAGTACTTC. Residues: CASSSGPFGSYEQYF.

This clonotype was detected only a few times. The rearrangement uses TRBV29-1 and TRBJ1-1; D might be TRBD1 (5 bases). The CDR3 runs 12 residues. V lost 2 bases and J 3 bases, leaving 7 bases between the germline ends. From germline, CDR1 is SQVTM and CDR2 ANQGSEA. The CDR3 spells CSVETGHTEAFF. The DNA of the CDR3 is TGCAGCGTTGAAACGGGGCACACTGAAGCTTTCTTT.

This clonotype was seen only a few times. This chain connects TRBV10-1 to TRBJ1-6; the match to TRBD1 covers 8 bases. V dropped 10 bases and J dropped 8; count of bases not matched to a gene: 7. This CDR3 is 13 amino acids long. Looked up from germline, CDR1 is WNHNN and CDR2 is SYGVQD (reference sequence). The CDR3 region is CATRQGPDSPLHF. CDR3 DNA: TGCGCCACTAGACAGGGGCCGGATTCACCCCTCCACTTT.

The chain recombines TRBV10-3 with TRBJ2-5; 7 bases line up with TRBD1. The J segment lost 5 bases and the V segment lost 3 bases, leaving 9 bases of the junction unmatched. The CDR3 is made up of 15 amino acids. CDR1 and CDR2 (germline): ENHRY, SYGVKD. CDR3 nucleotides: TGTGCCATCAGTGACTGGGACAGATCTAAGGAGACCCAGTACTTC. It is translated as CAISDWDRSKETQYF.

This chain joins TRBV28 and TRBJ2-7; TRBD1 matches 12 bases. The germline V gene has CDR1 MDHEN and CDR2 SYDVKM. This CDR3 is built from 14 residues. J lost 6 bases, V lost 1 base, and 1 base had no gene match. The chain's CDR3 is CASSLSGQGAEQYF. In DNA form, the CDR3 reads TGTGCCAGCAGTTTATCGGGACAGGGGGCCGAGCAGTACTTC. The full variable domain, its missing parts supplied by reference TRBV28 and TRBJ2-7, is DVKVTQSSRYLVKRTGEKVFLECVQDMDHENMFWYRQDPGLGLRLIYFSYDVKMKEKGDIPEGYSVSREKKERFSLILESASTNQTSMYLCASSLSGQGAEQYFGPGTRLTVT.